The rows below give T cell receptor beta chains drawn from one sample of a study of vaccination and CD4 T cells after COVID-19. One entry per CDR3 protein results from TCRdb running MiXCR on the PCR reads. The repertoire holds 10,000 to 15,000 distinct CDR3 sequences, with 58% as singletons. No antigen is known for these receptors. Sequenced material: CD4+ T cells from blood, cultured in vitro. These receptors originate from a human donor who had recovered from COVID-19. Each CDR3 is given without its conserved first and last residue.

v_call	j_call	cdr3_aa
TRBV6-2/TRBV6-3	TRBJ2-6	ASSYSSGANVLT
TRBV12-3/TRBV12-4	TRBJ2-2	ASSPQFTGTGARTGELF
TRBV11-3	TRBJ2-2	ASSPGGQNTGELF
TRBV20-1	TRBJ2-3	SARASGGRYTQY
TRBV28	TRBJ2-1	ASSGGGSSYNEQF
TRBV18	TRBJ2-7	ASSRTGITYEQY
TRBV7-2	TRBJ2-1	ASSLRGQPYNEQF
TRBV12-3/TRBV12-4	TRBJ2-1	ASSPDRGQVLEQF
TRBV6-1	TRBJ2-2	ASRNLGGAGELF
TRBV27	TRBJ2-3	ASSLGLGTDTQY
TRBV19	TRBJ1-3	ASDNSGNTIY
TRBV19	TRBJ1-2	ASATRTAIYGYT
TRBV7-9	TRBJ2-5	ASSPGLAGGETQY
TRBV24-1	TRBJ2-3	ATSDPGRTDTQY
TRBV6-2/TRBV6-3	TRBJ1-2	ATSQAGGYT
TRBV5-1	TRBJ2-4	ASSLYGDLAKNIQY
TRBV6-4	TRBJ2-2	ASSQSMTGELF
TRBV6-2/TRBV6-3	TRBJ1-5	ASSLLSQPQH
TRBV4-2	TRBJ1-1	ASSQELGAIFAF
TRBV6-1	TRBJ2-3	ASSRQARADTQY
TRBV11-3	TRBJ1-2	ASSLATESRLT
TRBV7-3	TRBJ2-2	ASSLTSGIDGELF
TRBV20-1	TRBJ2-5	SAEQETQY
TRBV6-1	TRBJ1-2	ASSFRGHGYGYT
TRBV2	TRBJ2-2	ASSGGKGISGELF
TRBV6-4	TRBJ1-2	ASSSGTGAGYT
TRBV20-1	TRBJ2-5	SARDLNSIETQY
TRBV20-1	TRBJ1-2	SARQGVGGYT